The 6 T cell receptor beta chains below all came from one sample that was sequenced in a study of blood T cell repertoires in COVID-19. Profiled with immunoSEQ multiplex PCR; TCRdb holds only in-frame clones, not every one. The sample holds roughly 200,000 clones, over 80% seen once. Sequenced material: peripheral blood. These receptors all come from a woman aged 30 to 39 with COVID-19, enrolled during active disease.

This chain uses TRBV7-9 with TRBJ1-1; D is undetermined. The CDR3 has 13 residues. The germline V gene has CDR1 SEHNR and CDR2 FQNEAQ (reference sequence). V shed 5 bases and J shed 2 bases, with 9 bases lying between them. DNA for the CDR3: TGTGCCAGCAGCCAAACAGAAAACACTGAAGCTTTCTTT. Its translation is CASSQTENTEAFF.

The chain employs TRBV10-3 and TRBJ2-3, with 9 bases lining up with TRBD1. The CDR3 is 13 residues long. Unmatched junction bases numbered 5, after V lost 10 bases and J lost 3 bases. The germline V gene has CDR1 ENHRY and CDR2 SYGVKD. This CDR3 reads CATLDRGTDTQYF. The CDR3 DNA is TGTGCCACCCTGGACAGGGGAACAGATACGCAGTATTTT.

The J gene is TRBJ1-2, the V gene TRBV18; D possibly corresponds to TRBD1 (5 bases). V was cut by 3 bases and J by 5 bases, with 13 bases left in between. Per germline, CDR1 KGHSH and CDR2 LQKENI. The CDR3 totals 14 residues. CDR3 in DNA: TGTGCCAGCTCACCGGGCAGGGAAGGGTATGGCTACACCTTC. This gives the protein CASSPGREGYGYTF.

The CDR3: CASSIDNYNEQFF. CDR3 nucleotide sequence: TGTGCCAGTAGTATAGACAACTACAATGAGCAGTTCTTC. The V gene is TRBV19, the J gene TRBJ2-1; unclear D gene. The CDR3 spans 13 residues. From germline, CDR1 is LNHDA and CDR2 SQIVND (reference sequence). V shed 0 bases and J shed 3 bases, with 3 bases lying between them.

The V gene is TRBV30, the J gene TRBJ1-1; tentative D call: TRBD1 (6 bases). The CDR3 runs 15 residues. V lost 2 bases to trimming and J lost 0 bases, with 13 bases between them. Germline lookup yields CDR1 GTSNPN and CDR2 SVGIG (reference sequence). The CDR3 DNA follows: TGTGCCTGGAGTCCCTGGGGGCTCATGAACACTGAAGCTTTCTTT. This gives the protein CAWSPWGLMNTEAFF. Filled out from reference TRBV30 and TRBJ1-1, the complete variable domain reads SQTIHQWPATLVQPVGSPLSLECTVEGTSNPNLYWYRQAAGRGLQLLFYSVGIGQISSEVPQNLSASRPQDRQFILSSKKLLLSDSGFYLCAWSPWGLMNTEAFFGQGTRLTVV.

The rearrangement joins TRBV7-3 to TRBJ2-1; D is possibly TRBD2 (7 bases). The germline CDR1 and CDR2 sequences are SGHTA and FQGTGA. V lost 5 bases and J lost 2, with 16 bases in between. CDR3 length: 16 residues. This CDR3 is CASSLLAGAPYNEQFF. The CDR3 DNA sequence: TGTGCCAGCAGCCTATTGGCGGGGGCCCCCTACAATGAGCAGTTCTTC.